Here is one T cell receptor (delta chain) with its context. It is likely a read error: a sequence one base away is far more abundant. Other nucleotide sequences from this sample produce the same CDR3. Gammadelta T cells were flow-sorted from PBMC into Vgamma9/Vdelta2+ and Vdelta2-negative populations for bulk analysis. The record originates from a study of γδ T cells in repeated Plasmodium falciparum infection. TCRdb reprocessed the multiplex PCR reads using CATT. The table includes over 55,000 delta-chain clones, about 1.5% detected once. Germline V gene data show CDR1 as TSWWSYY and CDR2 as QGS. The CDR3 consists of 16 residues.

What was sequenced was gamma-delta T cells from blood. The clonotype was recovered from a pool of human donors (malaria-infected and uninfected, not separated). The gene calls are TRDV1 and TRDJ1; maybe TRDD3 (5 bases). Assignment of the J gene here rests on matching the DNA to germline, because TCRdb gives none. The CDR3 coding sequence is TGTGCCCTTGGGGAACCCCGGATCCGTATGCCCGATAAACTCATCTTT. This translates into CALGEPRIRMPDKLIF.